This T cell receptor (beta chain) emerged from a study of cytomegalovirus exposure and HLA in healthy donors. The study's findings and limits: Researchers catalogued 160 or so TCR beta chains as cytomegalovirus-associated.

In its sample, this clone was seen once. Its antigen is undetermined. TCRdb's table, derived via immunoSEQ multiplex PCR, lists solely in-frame clones and lacks some. The sample contains over 150,000 clones, about 89% of which appear only once. There are 15 residues in the CDR3. With V trimmed by 4 bases and J by 4 bases, 10 bases remained unmatched. Germline V CDR1 and CDR2: SNHLY, FYNNEI. The V call is TRBV2, the J call TRBJ2-7; TRBD2 matches 7 bases. The clonotype originates from a woman aged 18-29 years in good health and CMV-seropositive. Sequencing was carried out using PBMCs. The CDR3 nucleotides are TGTGCCAGCAGTGCTGATAGCGGGTCCCGTTACGAGCAGTACTTC. Encoded protein: CASSADSGSRYEQYF.